The next 30 T cell receptor beta chains were all read from a single sample in a study of regulatory T cells in long-lasting Graves disease. Time point specified: newly diagnosed GD, antithyroid drugs for less than 3 months. Preparation of the TCR library used RNA extracted from PBMCs. Libraries of TCR beta came from iRepertoire HTBI primers plus Arm-PCR of CDR3 regions. TCRdb itself ran the multiplex PCR reads through MiXCR, one entry per CDR3 protein. The table has fewer than 450,000 distinct CDR3 sequences, about 15% seen once. This sample also belongs to another study, concerning T cells in Graves' hyperthyroidism and ophthalmopathy.

This specimen consisted of peripheral blood mononuclear cells (PBMCs), obtained at new diagnosis, from a patient treated with antithyroid drugs. The receptors here all came from a woman in her thirties or forties with Graves disease.

This chain joins TRBV12-3 or TRBV12-4 and TRBJ1-2; 7 nucleotides line up with TRBD1. The V and J ends lost 5 bases and 8 bases, in that order; junction bases with no gene match: 11. The CDR3 sequence is 14 residues long. The CDR3 bases are TGTGCCAGCAGTCGGGACAGCCGCCGTACCGGCTACACCTTC. Its translation is CASSRDSRRTGYTF.

This chain joins TRBV5-1 and TRBJ2-3; TRBD1 agrees at 8 bases. The CDR3 consists of 14 residues. After removal of 4 bases from V and 9 bases from J, the junction contained 10 bases not matched to a gene. Germline CDR1 and CDR2: SGHRS and YFSETQ. CDR3 in amino acids: CASSQHGQGSTQYF. For the CDR3, the DNA is TGCGCCAGCAGCCAGCACGGACAGGGTTCGACGCAGTATTTT.

This clonotype was detected a few times. The chain is built from TRBV5-1 and TRBJ1-2, with D hard to call. This CDR3 comprises 11 residues. CDR1 and CDR2 (germline): SGHRS, YFSETQ. The germline V and J ends were trimmed by 2 bases and 6 bases, with 5 bases remaining between them. CDR3 amino acids: CASSFGDGYTF. The CDR3 nucleotides read TGCGCCAGCAGCTTTGGGGATGGCTACACCTTC.

This clonotype occurred many times. This chain links TRBV7-8 with TRBJ2-5; the D gene could be TRBD1 or TRBD2 (5 bases each). The CDR3 covers 15 residues. V shed 1 base and J shed 0 bases, with 9 bases lying between them. Per the germline V gene, CDR1 is SGHVS and CDR2 is FQNEAQ. DNA for the CDR3: TGTGCCAGCAGCTTAGATCGGGGCCACCAAGAGACCCAGTACTTC. Its protein is CASSLDRGHQETQYF.

This clonotype was seen at least ten times. The rearrangement uses TRBV27 and TRBJ2-2, with D possibly TRBD1 on 6 matching bases. There are 13 residues in the CDR3. CDR1 is MNHEY, CDR2 SMNVEV, per germline (reference sequence). V was cut by 3 bases and J by 7 bases, with 9 bases left in between. CDR3 in DNA: TGTGCCAGCAGTTTCAAGGGGGACGGGGAGCTGTTTTTT. Translated: CASSFKGDGELFF.

This clonotype was found many times. CDR3 amino acids: CASSYADTQYF. Here the CDR3 DNA reads TGTGCCAGCAGTTACGCAGATACGCAGTATTTT. The V call is TRBV2, the J call TRBJ2-3; D gene unclear. The germline V and J ends were trimmed by 5 bases and 4 bases, with 4 bases remaining between them. The CDR3 loop spans 11 amino acids. Looked up from germline, CDR1 is SNHLY and CDR2 is FYNNEI.

V and J are TRBV20-1 and TRBJ2-3, with D possibly matching TRBD2 (6 bases). CDR3 size: 12 residues. V shed 2 bases and J shed 5 bases, with 8 bases lying between them. CDR1 is DFQATT, CDR2 SNEGSKA, per germline (reference sequence). The CDR3 DNA follows: TGCAGTGCTAGATTGGGGGGAGATACGCAGTATTTT. The encoded protein is CSARLGGDTQYF.

Many counts were recorded for this clonotype. Sequence at one end of the junction differs from germline and may be a read error. The chain is built from TRBV7-2 and TRBJ2-3; no firm D call. Germline V gives CDR1 SGHTA, CDR2 FQGNSA. There are 14 residues in the CDR3. The CDR3 DNA sequence: TGCGCCAGCAGCTTGGAAGCGTTCACAGATACGCAGTATTTT. It codes for CASSLEAFTDTQYF. Filled out from reference TRBV7-2 and TRBJ2-3, the complete variable domain reads GAGVSQSPSNKVTEKGKDVELRCDPISGHTALYWYRQSLGQGLEFLIYFQGNSAPDKSGLPSDRFSAERTGGSVSTLTIQRTQQEDSAVYLCASSLEAFTDTQYFGPGTRLTVL.

This clonotype showed up many times. The J gene is TRBJ2-7, the V gene TRBV3-1, with 11 bases aligning to TRBD2. J gave up 4 bases and V 4 bases, and 6 bases lay outside the gene matches. Germline CDR1 and CDR2: LGHDT and YNNKEL (reference sequence). The CDR3 has 15 amino acids. The CDR3 DNA is TGTGCCAGCAGCCGGATAGCGGGAGGGCAGTACGAGCAGTACTTC. It encodes CASSRIAGGQYEQYF.

This clonotype has a count of ten or more. The chain is built from TRBV2 and TRBJ2-7; D unclear. Between the trimmed V and J ends, which lost 6 bases and 7 bases, there was a span of 10 bases. The CDR3 loop spans 11 amino acids. Looked up from germline, CDR1 is SNHLY and CDR2 is FYNNEI. Here the CDR3 reads CASRAVGEQYF. In DNA, the CDR3 is TGTGCCAGCAGAGCAGTGGGTGAGCAGTACTTC. Full variable domain (outside the CDR3, taken from reference TRBV2 and TRBJ2-7): EPEVTQTPSHQVTQMGQEVILRCVPISNHLYFYWYRQILGQKVEFLVSFYNNEISEKSEIFDDQFSVERPDGSNFTLKIRSTKLEDSAMYFCASRAVGEQYFGPGTRLTVT.

This clonotype was seen a few times. The V gene is TRBV5-1, the J gene TRBJ1-5, with TRBD1 as a possible D gene (6 bases). Germline V CDR1 and CDR2: SGHRS, YFSETQ. Trimming removed 4 bases at V and 2 bases at J, with 16 bases between. The CDR3 is made up of 16 amino acids. The CDR3 sequence is CASSPEGGKGNQPQHF. In DNA, the CDR3 is TGCGCCAGCAGCCCCGAGGGGGGAAAAGGCAATCAGCCCCAGCATTTT.

The chain recombines TRBV29-1 with TRBJ2-1; 12 bases align to TRBD2. The CDR3 length is 15 residues. CDR1 is SQVTM and CDR2 is ANQGSEA in the germline V gene. V gave up 4 bases and J gave up 8 bases; unmatched junction bases: 9. CDR3 sequence: CSVASLWTSGDEQFF. In DNA form, the CDR3 reads TGCAGCGTTGCAAGCCTTTGGACTAGCGGGGATGAGCAGTTCTTC.

This clonotype was seen repeatedly, ten times or more. The rearrangement uses TRBV10-3 and TRBJ1-1; no firm D call. Germline CDR1 is ENHRY and CDR2 is SYGVKD. The CDR3 loop spans 13 amino acids. Deletions cut 6 bases from V and 0 bases from J, with 8 bases between. This chain's CDR3 is CAIRLRMNTEAFF. The DNA of the CDR3 is TGTGCCATCAGACTCAGGATGAACACTGAAGCTTTCTTT.

The gene calls are TRBV5-1 and TRBJ2-2; 8 bases match TRBD1. This CDR3 has 15 amino acids. Germline lookup yields CDR1 SGHRS and CDR2 YFSETQ. V lost 4 bases, J lost 6 bases, and 8 bases stayed unmatched. CDR3 sequence reads: CASSIRQGRSGELFF. The CDR3 nucleotides read TGCGCCAGCAGCATACGACAGGGGCGCTCCGGGGAGCTGTTTTTT.

This clonotype was counted at least ten times. V and J are TRBV3-1 and TRBJ1-1; tentative D call: TRBD1 (5 bases). The CDR3 contains 14 residues. Germline-derived CDR1 and CDR2 are LGHDT and YNNKEL (reference sequence). V was shortened by 2 bases and J by 1 base, with 8 bases between the two germline ends. The CDR3 DNA is TGTGCCAGCAGCCAACAAAGGGGGAACACTGAAGCTTTCTTT. Translated: CASSQQRGNTEAFF.

The chain links TRBV19 to TRBJ2-7; 8 bases match TRBD1. The germline gives CDR1 LNHDA, CDR2 SQIVND (reference sequence). With V trimmed by 7 bases and J by 5 bases, 16 bases remained unmatched. The CDR3 runs to 16 residues. The CDR3 DNA sequence: TGTGCCAGTACCCAATCTCAGTGGGACAGGCCAAACGAGCAGTACTTC. Protein product: CASTQSQWDRPNEQYF.

This clonotype was observed many times. The genes are TRBV7-2 and TRBJ2-5; TRBD1 aligns across 7 bases. The CDR3 covers 16 residues. Losses at the gene ends were 5 bases for V and 1 base for J; bases not matched to a gene: 10. Looked up from germline, CDR1 is SGHTA and CDR2 is FQGNSA. This chain's CDR3 is CASSRGVDRIQETQYF. The DNA of the CDR3 is TGTGCCAGCAGCAGAGGAGTGGACAGGATCCAAGAGACCCAGTACTTC.

This clonotype was found a few times. This sequence joins TRBV18 and TRBJ1-1, with D possibly being TRBD1 (5 bases). This CDR3 region has 15 residues. Trimming took 0 bases from V and 1 from J, leaving 9 bases between them. Germline V gene lookup returns CDR1 KGHSH and CDR2 LQKENI. The CDR3 DNA reads TGTGCCAGCTCACCACCCGCAGGGACGAACACTGAAGCTTTCTTT. Amino acids: CASSPPAGTNTEAFF.

This clonotype has a count of ten or more. The chain is built from TRBV28 and TRBJ2-7, with 9 bases that match TRBD2. The V gene's germline CDR1 is MDHEN and CDR2 SYDVKM. The CDR3 contains 14 residues. With 2 bases clipped from V and 7 bases from J, the junction kept 6 bases outside the gene matches. The CDR3 protein is CASSLPSGTWEQYF. Written as DNA, the CDR3 is TGTGCCAGCAGTTTACCTAGCGGGACCTGGGAGCAGTACTTC.

This clonotype was observed a few times. The rearrangement uses TRBV6-2 or TRBV6-3 and TRBJ2-7; either TRBD1 or TRBD2 may supply D (5 bases each). Germline CDR1 reads MNHEY; CDR2 reads SVGEGT. With 2 bases removed from V and 4 bases from J, the gap between germline ends came to 9 bases. The CDR3 spans 13 residues. CDR3 residues: CASSYRGDYEQYF. DNA for the CDR3: TGTGCCAGCAGTTACAGAGGGGATTACGAGCAGTACTTC.

At least ten counts were recorded for this clonotype. The chain carries TRBV3-1 and TRBJ1-3, with unresolved D. V was cut by 1 base and J by 2 bases, with 12 bases left in between. This CDR3 has 16 residues. Germline-derived CDR1 and CDR2 are LGHDT and YNNKEL (reference sequence). The CDR3 DNA reads as TGTGCCAGCAGCCAAGGATACGGCAGAACTGGAAACACCATATATTTT. It yields the protein CASSQGYGRTGNTIYF.

This clonotype appeared many times. This sequence joins TRBV12-3 or TRBV12-4 and TRBJ2-4; 10 bases line up with TRBD2. Trimming cost V 5 bases and J 5 bases; bases outside gene matches: 3. The CDR3 length is 14 residues. DNA for the CDR3: TGTGCCAGCAGTCAGCGGGAGGGTGAAAACATTCAGTACTTC. Its translation is CASSQREGENIQYF.

This clonotype was observed a handful of times. The chain uses TRBV2 and TRBJ2-7; TRBD1 matches at 7 bases. The junction had 12 bases not matched to a gene; V was cut back by 6 bases and J by 1 base. The CDR3 has 16 amino acids. CDR1 and CDR2 from the germline V gene are SNHLY and FYNNEI. The CDR3 DNA sequence: TGTGCCAGCAGCCTCCACCCACGGGGACAGTCCTACGAGCAGTACTTC. Its protein product is CASSLHPRGQSYEQYF. The complete variable domain, with remaining parts taken from reference TRBV2 and TRBJ2-7, reads EPEVTQTPSHQVTQMGQEVILRCVPISNHLYFYWYRQILGQKVEFLVSFYNNEISEKSEIFDDQFSVERPDGSNFTLKIRSTKLEDSAMYFCASSLHPRGQSYEQYFGPGTRLTVT.

The sample holds a few counts of this clonotype. A read error may account for a junction end that differs from germline. The genes are TRBV28 and TRBJ2-1; 11 bases align to TRBD2. Germline assignment: CDR1 MDHEN and CDR2 SYDVKM. The CDR3 runs to 20 residues. The CDR3, as DNA: TGTGTCAGCAGTTTTCGCCTACTAGCGGGAGAGGGGCGGGCCTACAATGAGCAGTTCTTC. Translating it yields CVSSFRLLAGEGRAYNEQFF.

The gene calls are TRBV30 and TRBJ1-1, with 7 bases aligning to TRBD1. The CDR3 is made up of 16 amino acids. The trim removed 5 bases at V and 1 base at J, leaving 13 bases unmatched. In germline, CDR1 is GTSNPN, CDR2 SVGIG (reference sequence). The CDR3 bases are TGTGCCTGGGGTGGTTATCAGACAGGGAGGAACACTGAAGCTTTCTTT. Protein: CAWGGYQTGRNTEAFF.

This clonotype was detected many times. The chain combines TRBV20-1 with TRBJ1-3, with D maybe TRBD1 (5 bases). CDR1 and CDR2 from the germline V gene are DFQATT and SNEGSKA (reference sequence). The CDR3 runs to 16 residues. Trimming stripped 0 bases from V and 0 bases from J, with 12 bases between. For the CDR3, the DNA is TGCAGTGCTAGAGAGTACAGGCCACGCTCTGGAAACACCATATATTTT. This codes for CSAREYRPRSGNTIYF.

This clonotype showed up just a few times. V and J are TRBV29-1 and TRBJ1-5, with D possibly being TRBD1 (5 bases). V lost 4 bases and J lost 7, with 14 bases in between. The germline V gene encodes CDR1 SQVTM and CDR2 ANQGSEA. This CDR3 is 13 amino acids long. CDR3 DNA sequence: TGCAGCGTTGTAGTGGGGACGGGCCAGCCCCAGCATTTT. It is translated as CSVVVGTGQPQHF.

In this sample, this clonotype turned up many times. The V call is TRBV28, the J call TRBJ1-2, with 9 positions matching TRBD1. The CDR3 has 15 residues. The V and J ends lost 5 bases and 5 bases, in that order; junction bases with no gene match: 9. The germline V gene has CDR1 MDHEN and CDR2 SYDVKM. The CDR3: CASSHSGQGGYGYTF. CDR3 in DNA: TGTGCCAGCAGTCACTCGGGACAGGGTGGTTATGGCTACACCTTC.

The chain employs TRBV3-1 and TRBJ1-4; 9 bases align to TRBD1. V trimming: 4 bases; J trimming: 5 bases; junction bases outside the gene matches: 8. CDR3 length: 16 amino acids. Germline values: CDR1 LGHDT, CDR2 YNNKEL (reference sequence). The CDR3 is CASSRRDRALNEKLFF. CDR3 nucleotides: TGTGCCAGCAGCCGCCGGGACAGGGCCCTCAATGAAAAACTGTTTTTT.

The rearrangement joins TRBV20-1 to TRBJ2-3, with 10 bases identical to TRBD2. This CDR3 is built from 17 residues. Germline V CDR1 and CDR2: DFQATT, SNEGSKA (reference sequence). The V and J ends lost 0 bases and 0 bases, in that order; junction bases with no gene match: 6. CDR3 in amino acids: CSARDRGLAYSTDTQYF. CDR3 bases: TGCAGTGCTAGAGATAGGGGACTAGCGTATAGCACAGATACGCAGTATTTT.